In this sample, the clone carrying this T cell receptor (beta chain) turned up many times. Its antigen is undetermined. This entry is derived from a study of read filtering for tumor transcriptome and immune sequencing. General observations from the study: IR-seq captured clonotypes deeper and more reliably than RNA-seq.

This library used roughly 0.4 ug RNA and molecular barcoded adaptors spanning alpha/delta and beta/gamma chains. TCRdb analysed the reads with MiXCR anew, one entry per CDR3 protein. The sample lists about 130,000 distinct CDR3 sequences, 10% to 15% occurring once. Germline V gene lookup returns CDR1 KGHSH and CDR2 LQKENI. Trimming removed 3 bases from V and 5 bases from J, with 8 bases in between. The CDR3 loop spans 13 amino acids. The sequenced sample consisted of a population of CD138-negative cells sorted from bone marrow. This clonotype originated in a donor over 35 with multiple myeloma. The V gene is TRBV18, the J gene TRBJ1-5, with D possibly being TRBD1 (6 bases). The CDR3 bases are TGTGCCAGCTCACCGGACAGCGATCAGCCCCAGCATTTT. Translating gives CASSPDSDQPQHF.